A single sample is the source of the 23 T cell receptor beta chains below, sequenced in a study of blood T cell repertoires in COVID-19. Measured with immunoSEQ multiplex PCR; TCRdb has only the in-frame clones, and not every one. The sample has 110,000 to 150,000 clones, approximately 84% seen once; the top ten hold over 7%. The material sequenced was peripheral blood. These receptors were obtained from a human donor in a cohort sampled during active COVID-19.

The V and J genes are TRBV18 and TRBJ1-2, with a possible D match to TRBD1 (5 bases). Trimming took 8 bases from V and 2 from J, leaving 21 bases between them. Germline V gene data show CDR1 as KGHSH and CDR2 as LQKENI. The CDR3 runs 16 residues. The CDR3 nucleotides read TGTGCCAGCCCAACCTTGGGCGCGACAGAGAACTATGGCTACACCTTC. Protein sequence: CASPTLGATENYGYTF.

V and J are TRBV2 and TRBJ2-2, with D unresolved. CDR1 SNHLY and CDR2 FYNNEI come from the germline V gene. This CDR3 contains 14 residues. Trimming took 4 bases from V and 2 from J, leaving 8 bases between them. In DNA, the CDR3 is TGTGCCAGCAGTGGCACTGCAAACACCGGGGAGCTGTTTTTT. As protein: CASSGTANTGELFF.

This clone was recorded once. This chain joins TRBV2 and TRBJ2-5, with D perhaps TRBD2 (6 bases). The V gene lost 6 bases and the J gene lost 4 bases, with 33 bases spanning the gap. Germline values: CDR1 SNHLY, CDR2 FYNNEI. This CDR3 has 20 residues. In nucleotides, the CDR3 is TGTGCCAGCAGCAAAAAAATGCGCCCGGCCGGAGGGCTTTTCGGAGAGACCCAGTACTTC. Translated, it gives CASSKKMRPAGGLFGETQYF.

This chain links TRBV2 with TRBJ2-7, with 7 bases that match TRBD1. CDR1 is SNHLY and CDR2 is FYNNEI in the germline V gene. The CDR3 extends over 14 amino acids. Losses at the gene ends were 7 bases for V and 0 bases for J; bases not matched to a gene: 6. Here the CDR3 reads CASIRDSYSYEQYF. In nucleotides, the CDR3 is TGTGCCAGCATCCGGGACAGCTACTCCTACGAGCAGTACTTC.

The CDR3 protein is CASSPRQGTTNEKLFF. In DNA, the CDR3 is TGTGCCAGCTCACCGCGACAGGGGACAACTAATGAAAAACTGTTTTTT. This rearrangement joins TRBV18 to TRBJ1-4; TRBD1 matches at 8 bases. CDR3 length equals 16 residues. The V gene's germline CDR1 is KGHSH and CDR2 LQKENI. V was clipped by 3 bases and J by 0 bases; unmatched bases: 3.

This rearrangement joins TRBV27 to TRBJ2-1; D perhaps matches TRBD1 (6 bases). This CDR3 spans 14 amino acids. Trimming left V 6 bases short and J 9 bases short, with 18 bases between. CDR1 and CDR2 (germline): MNHEY, SMNVEV (reference sequence). For the CDR3, the DNA is TGTGCCAGCAGCTTCGGGACAATTCTTGGTGAGCAGTTCTTC. As protein: CASSFGTILGEQFF.

This rearrangement joins TRBV5-5 to TRBJ2-1; D uncertain. The germline V gene encodes CDR1 SGHKS and CDR2 YYEKEE (reference sequence). The CDR3 spans 15 residues. V lost 1 base to trimming and J lost 5 bases, with 13 bases between them. The CDR3 region has the DNA TGTGCCAGCAGCTTGCTGCCAGGTCTAAACAATGAGCAGTTCTTC. Amino acids: CASSLLPGLNNEQFF. Using reference TRBV5-5 and TRBJ2-1 for the parts outside the CDR3, the full variable domain is DAGVTQSPTHLIKTRGQQVTLRCSPISGHKSVSWYQQVLGQGPQFIFQYYEKEERGRGNFPDRFSARQFPNYSSELNVNALLLGDSALYLCASSLLPGLNNEQFFGPGTRLTVL.

This chain links TRBV3-1 (or the pseudogene TRBV3-2) with TRBJ2-6; D is unresolved. Per the germline V gene, CDR1 is LGHDT and CDR2 is YNNKEL (reference sequence). The CDR3 extends over 15 amino acids. Between the trimmed V and J ends, which lost 1 base and 1 base, there was a span of 5 bases. As DNA, the CDR3 is TGTGCCAGCAGCCAAGGTCGGTCTGGGGCCAACGTCCTGACTTTC. Translating gives CASSQGRSGANVLTF.

The rearrangement joins TRBV7-6 to TRBJ1-1; the D gene is possibly TRBD1 (6 bases). The V end was cut by 1 base, the J end by 11 bases, with 20 bases between. The CDR3 extends over 15 amino acids. From germline, CDR1 is SGHVS and CDR2 FNYEAQ. This chain's CDR3 is CASSLGPGTRRNAFF. As DNA, the CDR3 is TGTGCCAGCAGCTTAGGCCCAGGGACACGGAGGAATGCTTTCTTT.

The chain couples TRBV28 to TRBJ2-5, with TRBD1 identical over 9 bases. The CDR3 totals 17 residues. Germline CDR1 is MDHEN and CDR2 is SYDVKM. Germline trimming cut 6 bases from V and 5 bases from J; bases unmatched to any gene: 16. CDR3 in amino acids: CASSTSRQQGARETQYF. Here the CDR3 DNA reads TGTGCCAGCAGCACCTCGAGGCAACAGGGGGCGCGTGAGACCCAGTACTTC.

The DNA of the CDR3 is TGTGCCAGCAGTGAAATGAGGAACTATGGCTACACCTTC. This gives the protein CASSEMRNYGYTF. J is TRBJ1-2 and V is TRBV6-1; no firm D call. Germline V lookup: CDR1 MNHNS, CDR2 SASEGT. This CDR3 is 13 amino acids long. Trimming removed 2 bases from V and 2 bases from J, with 6 bases in between.

The V and J genes are TRBV4-2 and TRBJ2-2, with a tentative D call TRBD1 (5 bases). V was cut by 0 bases and J by 4 bases, with 15 bases left in between. Germline V gene lookup returns CDR1 LGHNA and CDR2 YNFKEQ. The CDR3 extends over 17 amino acids. The DNA of the CDR3 is TGTGCCAGCAGCCAAGATCGAACCAGGGATAGCACCGGGGAGCTGTTTTTT. Translation gives CASSQDRTRDSTGELFF.

The V call is TRBV21-1, the J call TRBJ2-6; TRBD1 is the table's D call, not checked against the DNA. TRBV21-1 is given as a pseudogene. The CDR3 consists of 19 residues. The chain's CDR3 is CASSPPRMTDHPGANVLTF. The CDR3 DNA sequence: TGTGCCAGCAGCCCCCCGAGGATGACAGATCATCCTGGGGCCAACGTCCTGACTTTC.

The J gene is TRBJ2-7, the V gene TRBV7-8; D gene unclear. The CDR3 extends over 14 amino acids. Germline V gene data show CDR1 as SGHVS and CDR2 as FQNEAQ. The germline V and J ends were trimmed by 2 bases and 12 bases, with 20 bases remaining between them. The CDR3: CASSLKSQNSQGYF. In nucleotides, the CDR3 is TGTGCCAGCAGCTTAAAATCGCAGAATAGCCAAGGGTACTTC.

The chain joins TRBV4-1 to TRBJ2-7; the match to TRBD2 covers 10 bases. CDR1 is MGHRA, CDR2 YSYEKL, per germline. The V segment lost 5 bases and the J segment 3 bases; nucleotides outside the gene matches: 4. This CDR3 comprises 14 residues. CDR3 amino acids: CASSSASGGYEQYF. The CDR3 coding sequence is TGCGCCAGCAGCTCAGCTAGCGGGGGCTACGAGCAGTACTTC.

The count of this clone is one. This chain uses TRBV7-9 with TRBJ1-2, with TRBD1 matching over 10 bases. This CDR3 region has 16 residues. J lost 5 bases, V lost 5 bases, and 11 bases had no gene match. Germline V gene lookup returns CDR1 SEHNR and CDR2 FQNEAQ (reference sequence). The CDR3 here is CASSPHRDRGHYGYTF. The CDR3 nucleotides read TGTGCCAGCAGCCCGCACCGGGACAGGGGCCATTATGGCTACACCTTC.

This chain joins TRBV9 and TRBJ2-1; 11 positions agree with TRBD2. The trim removed 3 bases at V and 4 bases at J, leaving 3 bases unmatched. This CDR3 spans 15 amino acids. Germline CDR1 and CDR2: SGDLS and YYNGEE. CDR3: CASSARLAGYNEQFF. The CDR3, as DNA: TGTGCCAGCAGCGCCCGACTAGCGGGGTACAATGAGCAGTTCTTC.

CDR3 loop: CASSQGLAPTGELFF. The DNA of the CDR3 is TGTGCCAGCAGCCAAGGTCTAGCCCCCACCGGGGAGCTGTTTTTT. J is TRBJ2-2 and V is TRBV3-1 (or the pseudogene TRBV3-2), with a weak D call TRBD2 (5 bases). Germline CDR1 reads LGHDT; CDR2 reads YNNKEL (reference sequence). Trimming shortened V by 1 base and J by 4 bases, and 10 bases separated the two germline ends. This CDR3 region has 15 residues.

This chain connects TRBV7-3 to TRBJ2-1; 10 nucleotides match TRBD2. Germline trimming cut 9 bases from V and 1 base from J; bases unmatched to any gene: 3. CDR3 length equals 14 residues. The germline CDR1 and CDR2 sequences are SGHTA and FQGTGA. The CDR3 is CASSGGNSYNEQFF. The CDR3 DNA follows: TGTGCCAGTAGCGGGGGGAATTCCTACAATGAGCAGTTCTTC.

The table lists this clone with a few counts. The CDR3 DNA is TGTGCCAGCAGCCAAGATCGCAACTCGGGGGGAGAGCTGTTTTTT. It yields the protein CASSQDRNSGGELFF. The chain joins TRBV3-1 (or the pseudogene TRBV3-2) to TRBJ2-2; 7 bases line up with TRBD2. Germline V lookup: CDR1 LGHDT, CDR2 YNNKEL (reference sequence). V shed 0 bases, J shed 11 bases, and the junction held 9 bases outside the gene matches. The CDR3 loop spans 15 amino acids.

J is TRBJ1-1 and V is TRBV5-1; D remains ambiguous. The V end was cut by 0 bases, the J end by 1 base, with 10 bases between. The CDR3 is made up of 15 amino acids. Germline V gene data show CDR1 as SGHRS and CDR2 as YFSETQ. The CDR3 sequence is CASSLVTVTNTEAFF. CDR3 DNA: TGCGCCAGCAGCTTGGTCACGGTAACGAACACTGAAGCTTTCTTT.

The rearrangement links TRBV1 to TRBJ2-5; TRBD1 reflects the table's D call only, with no check against the DNA. TRBV1 is tagged as a pseudogene. The CDR3 loop spans 14 amino acids. This chain's CDR3 is CTSSQDTVQETQYF. The CDR3 DNA sequence: TGCACCAGCAGCCAAGACACAGTCCAGGAGACCCAGTACTTC.

This clone was recorded once. V and J are TRBV11-2 and TRBJ1-1; no clear D gene. The germline gives CDR1 SGHAT, CDR2 FQNNGV. V lost 2 bases to trimming and J lost 0 bases, with 4 bases between them. The CDR3 consists of 13 residues. This CDR3 is CASSLTVNTEAFF. In DNA, the CDR3 is TGTGCCAGCAGCTTAACAGTGAACACTGAAGCTTTCTTT.